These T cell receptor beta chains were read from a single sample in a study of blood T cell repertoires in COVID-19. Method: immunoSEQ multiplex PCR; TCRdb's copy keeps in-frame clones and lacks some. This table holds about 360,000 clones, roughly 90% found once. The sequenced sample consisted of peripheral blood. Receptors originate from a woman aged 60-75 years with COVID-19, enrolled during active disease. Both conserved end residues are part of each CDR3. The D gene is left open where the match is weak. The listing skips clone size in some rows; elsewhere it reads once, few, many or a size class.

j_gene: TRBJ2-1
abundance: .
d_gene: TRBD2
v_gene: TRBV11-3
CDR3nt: TGTGCCAGCAGCTCAGGACTAGCGGGGGGCAATGAGCAGTTCTTC
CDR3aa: CASSSGLAGGNEQFF

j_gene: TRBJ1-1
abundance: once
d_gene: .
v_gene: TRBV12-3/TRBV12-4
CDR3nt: TGTGCCAGCAGTTCCCGGCCTGGAGGGGAAGCTTTCTTT
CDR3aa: CASSSRPGGEAFF

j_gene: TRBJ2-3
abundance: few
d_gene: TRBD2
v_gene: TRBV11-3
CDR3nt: TGTGCCAGCAGCTCACTAGCGGCTAGCACAGATACGCAGTATTTT
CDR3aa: CASSSLAASTDTQYF

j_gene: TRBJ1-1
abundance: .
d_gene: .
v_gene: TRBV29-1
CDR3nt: TGCAGCGTTGGGAGGTCGAACACTGAAGCTTTCTTT
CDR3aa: CSVGRSNTEAFF

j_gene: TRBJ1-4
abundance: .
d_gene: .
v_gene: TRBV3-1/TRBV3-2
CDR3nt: TGTGCCAGCAGCCCCCAGGGTGTTACTGAAAAACTGTTTTTT
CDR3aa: CASSPQGVTEKLFF

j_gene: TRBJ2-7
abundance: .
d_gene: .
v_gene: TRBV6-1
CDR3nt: TGTGCCAGCAGTGAAAATCCGGGACAAAGCTACGAGCAGTACTTC
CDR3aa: CASSENPGQSYEQYF

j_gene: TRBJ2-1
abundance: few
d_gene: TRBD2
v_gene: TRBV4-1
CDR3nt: TGCGCCAGCAGCCAAGTAGGCGGGGGCTCCTACAATGAGCAGTTCTTC
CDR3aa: CASSQVGGGSYNEQFF

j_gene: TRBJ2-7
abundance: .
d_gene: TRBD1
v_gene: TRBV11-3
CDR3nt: TGTGCCAGCAGCTTATCCGACGACAGGGCTTACGAGCAGTACTTC
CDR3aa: CASSLSDDRAYEQYF

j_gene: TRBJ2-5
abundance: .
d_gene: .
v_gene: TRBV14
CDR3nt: TGTGCCAGCAGCCAAGGGAAGGGGCAGCCCGATCCTGCCCAGTACTTC
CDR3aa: CASSQGKGQPDPAQYF

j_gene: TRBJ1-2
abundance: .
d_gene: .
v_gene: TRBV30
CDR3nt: TGTGCCTGGAGTACCCCCCCCGGGAGGGTCTATGGCTACACCTTC
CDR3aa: CAWSTPPGRVYGYTF

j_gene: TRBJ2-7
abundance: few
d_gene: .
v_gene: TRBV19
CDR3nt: TGTGCCAGTAGTATATTATGGGGTAAGACAGAGGAGCAGTACTTC
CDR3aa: CASSILWGKTEEQYF

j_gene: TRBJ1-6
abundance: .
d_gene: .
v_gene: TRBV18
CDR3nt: TGTGCCAGCTCACCGGGCGGGGGATCAGGGTCACCCCTCCACTTT
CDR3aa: CASSPGGGSGSPLHF

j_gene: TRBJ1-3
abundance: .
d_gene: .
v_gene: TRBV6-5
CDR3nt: TGTGCCAGCAGTTACTCGACGGCGGGCCCTGGAAACACCATATATTTT
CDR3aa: CASSYSTAGPGNTIYF

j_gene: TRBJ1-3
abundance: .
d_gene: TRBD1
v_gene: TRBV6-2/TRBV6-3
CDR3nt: TGTGCCAGCAGTTACCCTACAGGGGATTCCTCTGGAAACACCATATATTTT
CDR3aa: CASSYPTGDSSGNTIYF

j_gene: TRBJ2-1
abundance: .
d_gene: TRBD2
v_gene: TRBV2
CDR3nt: TGTGCCAGCCCCCGGGGCACTAGCGGGGGGGCCGGCGAGCAGTTCTTC
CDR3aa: CASPRGTSGGAGEQFF

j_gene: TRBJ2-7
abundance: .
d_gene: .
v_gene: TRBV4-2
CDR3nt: TGTGCCAGCAGCCGGATAGCGGACGAGCAGTACTTC
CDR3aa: CASSRIADEQYF

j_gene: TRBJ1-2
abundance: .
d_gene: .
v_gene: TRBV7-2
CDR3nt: TGTGCCAGCAGCTTTTCAGAGCAGGTTCCTGGCTACACCTTC
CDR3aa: CASSFSEQVPGYTF

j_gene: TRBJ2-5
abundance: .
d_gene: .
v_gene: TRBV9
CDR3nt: TGTGCCAGCAGCCCATGGACCCTAGCGGAGACCCAGTACTTC
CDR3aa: CASSPWTLAETQYF

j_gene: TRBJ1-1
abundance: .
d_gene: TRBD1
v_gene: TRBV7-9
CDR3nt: TGTGCCAGCAGCTTCTGGGACAGGGCTAACACTGAAGCTTTCTTT
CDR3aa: CASSFWDRANTEAFF

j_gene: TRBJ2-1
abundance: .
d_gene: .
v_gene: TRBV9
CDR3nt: TGTGCCAGCAGCTATGACAATGAGCAGTTCTTC
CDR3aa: CASSYDNEQFF

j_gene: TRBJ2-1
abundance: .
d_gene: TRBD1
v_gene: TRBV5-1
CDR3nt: TGCGCCAGCAGCTTGGGGACAGGGGGGAATGAGCAGTTCTTC
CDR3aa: CASSLGTGGNEQFF

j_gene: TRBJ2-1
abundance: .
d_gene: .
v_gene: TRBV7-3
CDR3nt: TGTGCCAGCAGCTTGGGGGCCGCATTGAAGTACAATGAGCAGTTCTTC
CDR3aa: CASSLGAALKYNEQFF

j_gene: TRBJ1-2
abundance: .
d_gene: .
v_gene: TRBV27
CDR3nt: TGTGCCAGCAGTTTATCTCGTGGGGAGGAAAGTGGCTACACCTTC
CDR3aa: CASSLSRGEESGYTF

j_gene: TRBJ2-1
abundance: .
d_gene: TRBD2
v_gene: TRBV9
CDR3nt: TGTGCCAGCAGCGCAACTAGCGGGGGGATTTACAATGAGCAGTTCTTC
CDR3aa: CASSATSGGIYNEQFF

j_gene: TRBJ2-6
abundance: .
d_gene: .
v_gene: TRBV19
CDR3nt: TGTGCCAGTAGTAGGGGACATTTGGACCCATCTGGGGCCAACGTCCTGACTTTC
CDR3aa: CASSRGHLDPSGANVLTF

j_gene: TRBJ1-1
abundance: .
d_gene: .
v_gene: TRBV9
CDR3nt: TGTGCCAGCAGCGTAGGTGCAGGGATGCTTGCCACTGAAGCTTTCTTT
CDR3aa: CASSVGAGMLATEAFF

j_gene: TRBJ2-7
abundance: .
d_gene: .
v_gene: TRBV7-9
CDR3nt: TGTGCCAGCAGCCCTCCTCAGGACGAGCAGTACTTC
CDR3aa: CASSPPQDEQYF

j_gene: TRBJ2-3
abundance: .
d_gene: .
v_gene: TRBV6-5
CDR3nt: TGTGCCAGCAGTTACGCCTACACAGATACGCAGTATTTT
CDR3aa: CASSYAYTDTQYF

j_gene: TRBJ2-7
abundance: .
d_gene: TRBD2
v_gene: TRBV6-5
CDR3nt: TGTGCCAGCAGTAGGACTAGCGTCCACGAGCAGTACTTC
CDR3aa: CASSRTSVHEQYF

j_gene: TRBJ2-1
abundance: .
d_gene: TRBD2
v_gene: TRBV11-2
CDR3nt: TGTGCCAGCAGCCAAAGTGGTAGCGGGGGATACAATGAGCAGTTCTTC
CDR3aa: CASSQSGSGGYNEQFF

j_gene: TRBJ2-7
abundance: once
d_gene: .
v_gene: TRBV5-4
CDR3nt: TGTGCCAGCAGCTTGAGACTTGCGAGCAACGAGCAGTACTTC
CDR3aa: CASSLRLASNEQYF

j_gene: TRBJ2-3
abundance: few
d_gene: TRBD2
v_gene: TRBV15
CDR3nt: TGTGCCACCAGCAGAGATGGGTCTAGCGGGGTAAGGGATACGCAGTATTTT
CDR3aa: CATSRDGSSGVRDTQYF

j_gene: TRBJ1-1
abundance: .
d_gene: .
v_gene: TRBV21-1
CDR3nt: TGTGCCAGCAGGTACAGGGTTCCGAACACTGAAGCTTTCTTT
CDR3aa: CASRYRVPNTEAFF

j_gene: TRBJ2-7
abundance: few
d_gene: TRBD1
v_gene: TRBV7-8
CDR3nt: TGTGCCAGCAGCTCACAAGGACAGGGGGACGAGCAGTACTTC
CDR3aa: CASSSQGQGDEQYF